What follows are 32 T cell receptor beta chains derived from one specimen sequenced in a study of shared clonotypes between healthy human individuals. Clones were read by immunoSEQ multiplex PCR, and TCRdb kept only the in-frame ones, dropping some. The sample lists millions of clones; about 92% were seen once. Sequences were obtained from naive CD4+ T cells sorted from blood. The subset here: CD45RA+ positively selected. Receptors originate from a young man in good health.

In regard to this clone: This same CDR3 is encoded by further DNA sequences in the sample. The chain combines TRBV28 with TRBJ2-7, with 7 bases matching TRBD1. The CDR3 length is 14 residues. V lost 4 bases to trimming and J lost 1 base; unmatched junction nucleotides: 4. Germline lookup yields CDR1 MDHEN and CDR2 SYDVKM. The CDR3 sequence: CASSSPGQSYEQYF. CDR3 sequence (DNA): TGTGCCAGCAGTTCACCGGGACAGTCCTACGAGCAGTACTTC. The full variable domain, with the rest looked up from reference TRBV28 and TRBJ2-7, is DVKVTQSSRYLVKRTGEKVFLECVQDMDHENMFWYRQDPGLGLRLIYFSYDVKMKEKGDIPEGYSVSREKKERFSLILESASTNQTSMYLCASSSPGQSYEQYFGPGTRLTVT.

The rearrangement joins TRBV7-2 to TRBJ2-5, with D possibly TRBD2 on 6 matching bases. Germline V gives CDR1 SGHTA, CDR2 FQGNSA. V was trimmed by 5 bases and J by 5 bases, leaving 9 bases between them. This CDR3 is 12 amino acids long. The CDR3 coding sequence is TGTGCCAGCAGCCGGGACTGGGAGACCCAGTACTTC. Encoded protein: CASSRDWETQYF.

The CDR3 DNA reads as TGTGCCAGCAGTGAATCCCACACGAACACTGAAGCTTTCTTT. Amino acids: CASSESHTNTEAFF. The chain combines TRBV2 with TRBJ1-1, with unresolved D. Germline V gene lookup returns CDR1 SNHLY and CDR2 FYNNEI. The CDR3 is 14 amino acids. Trimming stripped 2 bases from V and 1 base from J, with 8 bases between.

The chain employs TRBV5-6 and TRBJ1-5, with a weak D call TRBD1 (5 bases). The germline V gene has CDR1 SGHDT and CDR2 YYEEEE. The V and J ends lost 3 bases and 11 bases respectively, with 12 bases between them. The CDR3 extends over 12 amino acids. The CDR3, as DNA: TGTGCCAGCAGCTCACAGGCAGCGGCCCAGCATTTT. It codes for CASSSQAAAQHF.

The V call is TRBV5-1, the J call TRBJ1-2; D unresolved. Per the germline V gene, CDR1 is SGHRS and CDR2 is YFSETQ. The CDR3 totals 14 residues. V shed 0 bases and J shed 5 bases, with 11 bases lying between them. In nucleotides, the CDR3 is TGCGCCAGCAGCTTGGATGCAGAAAAATATGGCTACACCTTC. As protein: CASSLDAEKYGYTF.

The chain couples TRBV7-8 to TRBJ2-2; 9 bases align to TRBD1. This CDR3 comprises 16 residues. The germline V gene encodes CDR1 SGHVS and CDR2 FQNEAQ. V was clipped by 7 bases and J by 7 bases; unmatched bases: 13. In DNA form, the CDR3 reads TGTGCCAGCACCCCGAATACAGGGGGCATTATCGGGGAGCTGTTTTTT. Translation: CASTPNTGGIIGELFF.

The chain has TRBV7-9 and TRBJ1-4, with D hard to call. The CDR3 runs to 14 residues. Germline assignment: CDR1 SEHNR and CDR2 FQNEAQ (reference sequence). The germline V and J ends were trimmed by 3 bases and 5 bases, with 10 bases remaining between them. The CDR3, as DNA: TGTGCCAGCAGCTTCCGGGCCGACAATGAAAAACTGTTTTTT. This encodes CASSFRADNEKLFF.

The genes are TRBV30 and TRBJ2-6; D is unclear. Trimming stripped 2 bases from V and 0 bases from J, with 5 bases between. Germline V gene sequence: CDR1 GTSNPN, CDR2 SVGIG (reference sequence). There are 14 residues in the CDR3. CDR3 residues: CAWSTSSGANVLTF. The CDR3 nucleotides are TGTGCCTGGAGTACCTCCTCTGGGGCCAACGTCCTGACTTTC.

V gene TRBV11-1 combines with J gene TRBJ2-2, with TRBD1 matching over 7 bases. Germline V gives CDR1 SGHAT, CDR2 FQDESV (reference sequence). V dropped 1 base and J dropped 4; count of bases not matched to a gene: 9. The CDR3 is 17 residues long. The CDR3: CASSLVKGTAFTGELFF. For the CDR3, the DNA is TGTGCCAGCAGCTTAGTGAAGGGGACAGCTTTCACCGGGGAGCTGTTTTTT.

The genes are TRBV30 and TRBJ1-4, with no clear D. V lost 5 bases, J lost 2 bases, and 12 bases lay in between. Germline V gene sequence: CDR1 GTSNPN, CDR2 SVGIG (reference sequence). This CDR3 is built from 14 residues. CDR3 region: CAWARFGTNEKLFF. The CDR3 DNA is TGTGCCTGGGCCAGATTCGGGACTAATGAAAAACTGTTTTTT.

This clone was observed a handful of times. The chain uses TRBV10-3 and TRBJ1-2; 9 bases match TRBD1. V shed 6 bases and J 6 bases; nucleotides not matched to a gene: 8. In germline, CDR1 is ENHRY, CDR2 SYGVKD. The CDR3 has 14 amino acids. The CDR3 loop reads CAISAGQGVDGYTF. The CDR3 bases are TGTGCCATCAGCGCGGGACAGGGAGTGGATGGCTACACCTTC.

This clone was found a few times. The identical CDR3 is also encoded by other nucleotide sequences in the sample. The chain recombines TRBV18 with TRBJ1-1; TRBD1 aligns across 7 bases. This CDR3 is 15 amino acids long. From germline, CDR1 is KGHSH and CDR2 LQKENI. V was pared by 0 bases and J by 0 bases, with 1 base of the junction left unmatched. CDR3 coding DNA: TGTGCCAGCTCACCACCGGACAGGATGAACACTGAAGCTTTCTTT. This gives the protein CASSPPDRMNTEAFF. Full variable domain (outside the CDR3, taken from reference TRBV18 and TRBJ1-1): NAGVMQNPRHLVRRRGQEARLRCSPMKGHSHVYWYRQLPEEGLKFMVYLQKENIIDESGMPKERFSAEFPKEGPSILRIQQVVRGDSAAYFCASSPPDRMNTEAFFGQGTRLTVV.

The rearrangement links TRBV7-2 to TRBJ2-7; TRBD1 might be the D (5 bases). Germline V gene sequence: CDR1 SGHTA, CDR2 FQGNSA. This CDR3 is 12 amino acids long. V was cut by 4 bases and J by 7 bases, with 11 bases left in between. CDR3 bases: TGTGCCAGCAGCTGGACACTGGGGGAGCAGTACTTC. This translates into CASSWTLGEQYF.

The chain couples TRBV19 to TRBJ2-1, with D unresolved. Trimming left V 3 bases short and J 9 bases short, with 9 bases between. Germline CDR1 is LNHDA and CDR2 is SQIVND (reference sequence). The CDR3 length is 12 residues. CDR3 sequence (DNA): TGTGCCAGTAGTATTATATCGGGTGAGCAGTTCTTC. Translated: CASSIISGEQFF.

The chain uses TRBV7-2 and TRBJ2-3; TRBD2 might be the D (5 bases). The CDR3 runs 14 residues. Trimming left V 6 bases short and J 5 bases short, with 15 bases between. Germline CDR1 reads SGHTA; CDR2 reads FQGNSA. The CDR3 sequence: CASSVVREKDTQYF. CDR3 nucleotide sequence: TGTGCCAGCAGTGTAGTGAGGGAAAAAGATACGCAGTATTTT.

Concerning this clone itself: Other DNA sequences in this sample translate to the same CDR3. The chain is built from TRBV30 and TRBJ1-4, with D maybe TRBD1 (6 bases). CDR1 GTSNPN and CDR2 SVGIG come from the germline V gene (reference sequence). Trimming left V 0 bases short and J 8 bases short, with 13 bases between. CDR3 length equals 14 residues. Here the CDR3 reads CAWSVSGAGEKLFF. The CDR3 DNA follows: TGTGCCTGGAGTGTATCAGGGGCCGGGGAAAAACTGTTTTTT.

The V and J genes are TRBV6-5 and TRBJ1-6; D is perhaps TRBD1 (5 bases). The CDR3 has 15 residues. Trimming removed 4 bases from V and 7 bases from J, with 14 bases in between. Per the germline V gene, CDR1 is MNHEY and CDR2 is SVGAGI. The CDR3 loop reads CASSSSGTVNSPLHF. CDR3 nucleotide sequence: TGTGCCAGCAGTTCCTCCGGGACGGTGAATTCACCCCTCCACTTT.

This chain joins TRBV28 and TRBJ1-4; D remains unclear. Trimming stripped 5 bases from V and 0 bases from J, with 10 bases between. The CDR3 is made up of 15 amino acids. Germline values: CDR1 MDHEN, CDR2 SYDVKM. The CDR3 DNA reads as TGTGCCAGCAGTCTTGACACTGCAACTAATGAAAAACTGTTTTTT. Amino acids: CASSLDTATNEKLFF.

This rearrangement joins TRBV10-1 to TRBJ2-5, with 9 positions matching TRBD2. With V trimmed by 6 bases and J by 5 bases, 4 bases remained unmatched. This CDR3 region has 13 residues. Germline-derived CDR1 and CDR2 are WNHNN and SYGVQD (reference sequence). The DNA of the CDR3 is TGCGCCAGCAGCGGGACTAGCATGGAGACCCAGTACTTC. Amino acid sequence: CASSGTSMETQYF.

The chain employs TRBV19 and TRBJ2-4; perhaps TRBD1 as D (6 bases). The CDR3 loop spans 15 amino acids. Per germline, CDR1 LNHDA and CDR2 SQIVND (reference sequence). V lost 5 bases, J lost 0 bases, and 11 bases lay in between. CDR3 in DNA: TGTGCCAGTAGTGTGACAGGCCTAGCCAAAAACATTCAGTACTTC. Its protein is CASSVTGLAKNIQYF.

This chain connects TRBV19 to TRBJ2-7, with a tentative D call TRBD1 (6 bases). V was clipped by 1 base and J by 5 bases, with 9 bases between them. Germline loops: CDR1 LNHDA, CDR2 SQIVND (reference sequence). This CDR3 spans 13 amino acids. CDR3 bases: TGTGCCAGTAGTATAGCCCAGGGGCACGAGCAGTACTTC. Translation gives CASSIAQGHEQYF.

V is TRBV6-6 and J is TRBJ2-7, with 14 nucleotides matching TRBD2. Trimming took 2 bases from V and 6 from J; bases not matched to a gene: 6. CDR1 is MNHNY and CDR2 is SVGAGI in the germline V gene (reference sequence). CDR3 length equals 16 residues. Here the CDR3 DNA reads TGTGCCAGCAGTTACGGACTAGCGGGAGGAGGACGCGAGCAGTACTTC. It translates to CASSYGLAGGGREQYF.

The chain joins TRBV10-3 to TRBJ2-3; 10 nucleotides align to TRBD2. Germline trimming cut 5 bases from V and 2 bases from J; bases unmatched to any gene: 4. The CDR3 has 15 amino acids. CDR1 ENHRY and CDR2 SYGVKD come from the germline V gene. The CDR3 DNA sequence: TGTGCCATCAGTCGGACTAGCGGCCCCACAGATACGCAGTATTTT. Its protein is CAISRTSGPTDTQYF.

This clone was found once. This sequence joins TRBV11-2 and TRBJ2-1; 10 nucleotides match TRBD2. Looked up from germline, CDR1 is SGHAT and CDR2 is FQNNGV. The CDR3 length is 14 residues. The V and J ends lost 5 bases and 5 bases, in that order; junction bases with no gene match: 3. The CDR3 DNA reads TGTGCCAGCAGCGACGGGACTAGCGACAATGAGCAGTTCTTC. It encodes CASSDGTSDNEQFF.

The genes are TRBV18 and TRBJ1-1, with D possibly TRBD1 on 5 matching bases. This CDR3 region has 12 residues. Germline lookup yields CDR1 KGHSH and CDR2 LQKENI. With 8 bases removed from V and 5 bases from J, the gap between germline ends came to 12 bases. CDR3 region: CASAYRGTEAFF. The CDR3 coding sequence is TGTGCCAGCGCGTATAGGGGAACTGAAGCTTTCTTT.

A word on this clone: The same CDR3 arises from other DNA sequences in this sample as well. V and J are TRBV5-1 and TRBJ2-3; a weak D match, TRBD1 (6 bases). With 0 bases removed from V and 0 bases from J, the gap between germline ends came to 8 bases. Germline V gene lookup returns CDR1 SGHRS and CDR2 YFSETQ. The CDR3 is made up of 15 amino acids. The CDR3 DNA is TGCGCCAGCAGCTTGGATGGACAGAGCACAGATACGCAGTATTTT. It specifies CASSLDGQSTDTQYF. Complete variable domain (other parts from reference TRBV5-1 and TRBJ2-3): KAGVTQTPRYLIKTRGQQVTLSCSPISGHRSVSWYQQTPGQGLQFLFEYFSETQRNKGNFPGRFSGRQFSNSRSEMNVSTLELGDSALYLCASSLDGQSTDTQYFGPGTRLTVL.

This sequence joins TRBV7-2 and TRBJ2-7; maybe TRBD1 (6 bases). The CDR3 runs to 13 residues. Germline V CDR1 and CDR2: SGHTA, FQGNSA. The ends were cut back, 5 bases at V and 8 bases at J, with 16 bases in the middle. The CDR3, as DNA: TGTGCCAGCAGCCATCCATCCGGGACAAAGCAGTACTTC. As protein: CASSHPSGTKQYF.

The chain combines TRBV6-1 with TRBJ2-7; 8 positions agree with TRBD1. This CDR3 region has 13 residues. The J segment lost 3 bases and the V segment lost 6 bases, leaving 4 bases of the junction unmatched. Germline V gene lookup returns CDR1 MNHNS and CDR2 SASEGT. The CDR3 nucleotides are TGTGCCAGCAGCTCCGGGACAGGCTACGAGCAGTACTTC. Translated: CASSSGTGYEQYF.

The genes are TRBV7-2 and TRBJ2-7; 8 bases line up with TRBD1. Per the germline V gene, CDR1 is SGHTA and CDR2 is FQGNSA. Unmatched junction bases numbered 5, after V lost 4 bases and J lost 0 bases. CDR3 length equals 15 residues. The CDR3 reads CASSYIGQGSYEQYF. CDR3 bases: TGTGCCAGCAGCTACATAGGACAGGGCTCCTACGAGCAGTACTTC.

The CDR3: CASSERPDTILAYGYTF. Written as DNA, the CDR3 is TGTGCCAGCAGTGAAAGGCCAGATACTATCCTAGCCTATGGCTACACCTTC. The V and J genes are TRBV6-1 and TRBJ1-2; D is undetermined. With 2 bases removed from V and 4 bases from J, the gap between germline ends came to 20 bases. The CDR3 loop spans 17 amino acids. The germline CDR1 and CDR2 sequences are MNHNS and SASEGT.

The chain is built from TRBV5-1 and TRBJ2-5; 9 positions agree with TRBD1. V dropped 4 bases and J dropped 2; count of bases not matched to a gene: 9. Germline CDR1 is SGHRS and CDR2 is YFSETQ. This CDR3 has 16 residues. CDR3 coding DNA: TGCGCCAGCAGCGAGACCGGGACAGGGAGGCAAGAGACCCAGTACTTC. It yields the protein CASSETGTGRQETQYF.

The chain joins TRBV18 to TRBJ2-2; D may be TRBD1 (5 bases). The V gene's germline CDR1 is KGHSH and CDR2 LQKENI. V lost 0 bases to trimming and J lost 3 bases, with 8 bases between them. The CDR3 consists of 15 residues. This CDR3 is CASSPPIRDTGELFF. The DNA for the CDR3 is TGTGCCAGCTCACCACCGATCAGGGACACCGGGGAGCTGTTTTTT.